This T cell receptor beta chain was documented in a study of PD-L1 blockade in urothelial cancer. About the research overall: About 90% of the roughly 30 patients were men with bladder-origin urothelial cancer. Patients' histories included 0 to 3 prior chemotherapy regimens.

Method: immunoSEQ multiplex PCR; TCRdb's copy keeps in-frame clones and lacks some. The sample lists over 100,000 clones, approximately 90% occurring once. Time point noted: peripheral blood 6 weeks after treatment start. Disease in patients was locally advanced or metastatic urothelial carcinoma. Sampling of each patient yielded between 1 and 8 specimens, collected pretreatment and on-treatment. The CDR3 consists of 16 residues. The germline gives CDR1 GTSNPN, CDR2 SVGIG (reference sequence). V trimming: 2 bases; J trimming: 2 bases; junction bases outside the gene matches: 3. V and J are TRBV30 and TRBJ1-4; 12 positions match TRBD1. This sequence originates from a man aged 55-75 years with urothelial cancer. The material sequenced was PBMCs, taken around atezolizumab (anti-PD-L1) treatment. CDR3 protein: CAWSRGQGATNEKLFF. The CDR3 region has the DNA TGTGCCTGGAGTCGGGGACAGGGGGCGACTAATGAAAAACTGTTTTTT.